Described below is a single TCR beta chain sequence and its context. In the authors' workflow: By means of reference gene primer amplification, nucleated cell counts were estimated. TCRdb's copy holds only in-frame clones and misses some; the assay was immunoSEQ multiplex PCR. The V and J calls and clone size are taken from that table; D and trimming were inferred from the DNA. The sample consists of over 90,000 clones, approximately 80% of them appearing once. The source of the sample is a study of blood T cell repertoires in COVID-19. Germline V lookup: CDR1 SGHTA, CDR2 FQGNSA. V shed 4 bases, J shed 4 bases, and the junction held 5 bases outside the gene matches. The CDR3 is 15 residues long.

The receptor's source is a human donor in a cohort sampled during active COVID-19. The sample comprised peripheral blood. The genes are TRBV7-2 and TRBJ1-4; 8 bases align to TRBD1. CDR3 loop: CASSSRTGINEKLFF. The CDR3 DNA reads as TGTGCCAGCAGCTCCCGGACAGGGATTAATGAAAAACTGTTTTTT.